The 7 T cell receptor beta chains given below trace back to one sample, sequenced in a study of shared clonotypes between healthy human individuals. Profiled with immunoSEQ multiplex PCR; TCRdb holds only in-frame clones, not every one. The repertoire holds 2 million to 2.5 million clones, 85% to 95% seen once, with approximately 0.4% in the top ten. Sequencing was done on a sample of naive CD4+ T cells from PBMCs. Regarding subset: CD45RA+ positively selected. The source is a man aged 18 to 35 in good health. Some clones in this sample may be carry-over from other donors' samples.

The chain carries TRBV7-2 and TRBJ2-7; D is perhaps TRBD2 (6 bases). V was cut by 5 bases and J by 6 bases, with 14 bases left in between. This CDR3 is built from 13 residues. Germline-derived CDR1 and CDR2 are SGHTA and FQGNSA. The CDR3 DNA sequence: TGTGCCAGCAGCCCCCGCGCGGGGCGCGAGCAGTACTTC. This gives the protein CASSPRAGREQYF.

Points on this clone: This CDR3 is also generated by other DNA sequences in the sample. The CDR3 DNA is TGTGCCAGCAGTTTCGGGCAGGGTAACTATGGCTACACCTTC. Residues: CASSFGQGNYGYTF. This chain connects TRBV28 to TRBJ1-2; D is perhaps TRBD1 (5 bases). CDR1 is MDHEN and CDR2 is SYDVKM in the germline V gene. Trimming took 3 bases from V and 1 from J, leaving 9 bases between them. This CDR3 spans 14 amino acids.

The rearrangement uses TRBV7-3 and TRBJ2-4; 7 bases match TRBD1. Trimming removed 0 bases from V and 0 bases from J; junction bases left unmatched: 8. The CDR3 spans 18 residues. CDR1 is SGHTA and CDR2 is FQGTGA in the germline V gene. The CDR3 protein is CASSLTGGAPSAKNIQYF. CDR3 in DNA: TGTGCCAGCAGCTTAACAGGGGGCGCCCCCTCAGCCAAAAACATTCAGTACTTC.

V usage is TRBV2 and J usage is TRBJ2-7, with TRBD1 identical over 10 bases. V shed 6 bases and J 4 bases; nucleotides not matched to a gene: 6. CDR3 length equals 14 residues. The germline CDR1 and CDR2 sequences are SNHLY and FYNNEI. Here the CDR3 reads CASRGQGFGYEQYF. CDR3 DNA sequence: TGTGCCAGCAGGGGACAGGGGTTCGGATACGAGCAGTACTTC.

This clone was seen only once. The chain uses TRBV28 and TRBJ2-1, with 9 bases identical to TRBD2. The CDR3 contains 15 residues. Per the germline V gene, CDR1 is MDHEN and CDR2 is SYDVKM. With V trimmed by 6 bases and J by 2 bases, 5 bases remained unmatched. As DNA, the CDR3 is TGTGCCAGCAGGGCGGGAGGGCCCCCCTACAATGAGCAGTTCTTC. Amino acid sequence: CASRAGGPPYNEQFF.

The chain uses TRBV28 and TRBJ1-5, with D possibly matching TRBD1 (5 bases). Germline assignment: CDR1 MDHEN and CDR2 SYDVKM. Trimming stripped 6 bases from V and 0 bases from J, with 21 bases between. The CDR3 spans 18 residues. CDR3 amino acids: CASRIVQVPTYSNQPQHF. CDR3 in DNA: TGTGCCAGCAGGATAGTACAGGTGCCGACTTATAGCAATCAGCCCCAGCATTTT.

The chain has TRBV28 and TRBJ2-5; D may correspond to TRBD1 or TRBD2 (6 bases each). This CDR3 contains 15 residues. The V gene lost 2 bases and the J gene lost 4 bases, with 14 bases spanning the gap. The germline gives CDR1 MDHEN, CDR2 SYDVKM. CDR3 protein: CASSLGGPGRETQYF. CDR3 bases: TGTGCCAGCAGTTTAGGGGGGCCTGGTAGAGAGACCCAGTACTTC.